Listed below are T cell receptor beta chains from one sample, sequenced in a study of blood T cells in healthy people across ages. Using its own MiXCR run on the 5' RACE reads, TCRdb lists one record per CDR3 protein. The table lists under 2,000,000 distinct CDR3 sequences, 49% of them singletons. Input material: blood. The receptors derive from a woman in her 40s in good health. Both conserved end residues are trimmed from each CDR3. Each record gives: V gene, CDR3 protein.

>TRBV27
ASRLLGDADTQY
>TRBV7-2
ASSSTGGSYNEQF
>TRBV6-4
ASSELRGTEQY
>TRBV11-2
ASSLDWRGGLETQY
>TRBV4-3
ASSPEEGRVTGYT
>TRBV7-2
ASSLAGRGSQY
>TRBV7-2
ASSLSSWNEQF
>TRBV6-2/TRBV6-3
ASGQSIKSYEQY
>TRBV12-3/TRBV12-4
ASSWGQVSGEETQY
>TRBV6-1
ASSEKTGGSYEQY
>TRBV10-3
AARDDGYGCT
>TRBV20-1
SARSTATDTQY
>TRBV7-9
ASSPRVGDTDTQY
>TRBV7-2
ASSFKMADTQY
>TRBV2
ASSAKRTSTRTQETQY